The clone carrying this T cell receptor beta chain was picked up many times. As yet, its antigen is unknown. The sample is drawn from a study of early T cells in non-severe SARS-CoV-2 infection. About the study: The chains were unpaired, and the sequenced material was bulk RNA from unsorted whole blood.

Germline CDR1 reads DFQATT; CDR2 reads SNEGSKA (reference sequence). V lost 0 bases and J lost 6, with 12 bases in between. CDR3 size: 13 residues. Separate cDNA molecules each had unique molecular identifiers attached to them. TCRdb reprocessed the 5' RACE reads via MiXCR and lists one record per CDR3 protein. The data show roughly 70,000 distinct CDR3 sequences, 13% seen once. Study-wide findings and caveats: Database matching using VDJdb favored anti-spike CD8 responses, with private and CD4 specificities left missing.

The TCR comes from an adult who was a healthcare worker with PCR-confirmed SARS-CoV-2 infection or an uninfected control (not recorded which). This sequence joins TRBV20-1 and TRBJ2-7, with D unclear. Sequencing input: whole blood. The CDR3: CSARDGQRSEQYF. The CDR3 DNA follows: TGCAGTGCTAGAGATGGTCAGAGGAGCGAGCAGTACTTC.